The 15 T cell receptor beta chains below were found in one sample sequenced in a study of blood T cell repertoires in COVID-19. This table comes from immunoSEQ multiplex PCR, and its TCRdb copy is limited to in-frame clones, with some not included. The sample consists of 250,000 to 350,000 clones, roughly 87% of them appearing once. The sample consisted of PBMCs or T cells enriched from blood (not recorded which). These receptors were obtained from a woman aged 40 to 55 who had recovered from COVID-19.

There are a few counts of this clone. J is TRBJ2-1 and V is TRBV5-6, with 9 bases aligning to TRBD1. Germline lookup yields CDR1 SGHDT and CDR2 YYEEEE. CDR3 length equals 15 residues. Trimming removed 0 bases from V and 4 bases from J; junction bases left unmatched: 2. The DNA for the CDR3 is TGTGCCAGCAGCTTGGGGGACAGGGCATACAATGAGCAGTTCTTC. Translating gives CASSLGDRAYNEQFF.

A single count supports this clone. The rearrangement joins TRBV2 to TRBJ1-6; D not resolved. V gave up 8 bases and J gave up 0 bases, with 8 bases separating them. The CDR3 runs to 14 residues. The germline CDR1 and CDR2 sequences are SNHLY and FYNNEI. Here the CDR3 reads CASQVSSYNSPLHF. The CDR3 DNA sequence: TGTGCCAGCCAAGTTAGCTCCTATAATTCACCCCTCCACTTT.

A single count supports this clone. J is TRBJ2-2 and V is TRBV11-3; a weak D match, TRBD1 (5 bases). Per the germline V gene, CDR1 is SGHNT and CDR2 is YENEEA. The CDR3 is made up of 13 amino acids. V was shortened by 4 bases and J by 6 bases, with 9 bases between the two germline ends. Written as DNA, the CDR3 is TGTGCCAGCAGCTCACAGGCGGCCGGGGAGCTGTTTTTT. Its protein product is CASSSQAAGELFF.

As to this clone: Other nucleotide sequences from this sample produce the same CDR3. The genes are TRBV28 and TRBJ1-2; 9 nucleotides line up with TRBD1. Germline V gives CDR1 MDHEN, CDR2 SYDVKM. V gave up 6 bases and J gave up 4 bases; unmatched junction bases: 3. This CDR3 is built from 13 residues. CDR3 region: CASSLTGGYGYTF. In DNA form, the CDR3 reads TGTGCCAGCAGCCTGACAGGGGGCTATGGCTACACCTTC.

The CDR3 here is CASRDYSGEQYF. The CDR3 region has the DNA TGTGCCAGCAGGGACTATTCGGGCGAGCAGTACTTC. V and J are TRBV28 and TRBJ2-7, with D perhaps TRBD2 (6 bases). Looked up from germline, CDR1 is MDHEN and CDR2 is SYDVKM. Trimming took 6 bases from V and 6 from J, leaving 12 bases between them. This CDR3 is built from 12 residues.

The genes are TRBV7-6 and TRBJ2-3, with 8 bases fitting TRBD2. Germline V gene sequence: CDR1 SGHVS, CDR2 FNYEAQ. V gave up 3 bases and J gave up 0 bases; unmatched junction bases: 14. There are 19 residues in the CDR3. CDR3 loop: CASSFSFGGRPSSTDTQYF. The CDR3 DNA sequence: TGTGCCAGCAGCTTTTCGTTCGGCGGGAGGCCCTCTAGCACAGATACGCAGTATTTT.

J is TRBJ2-7 and V is TRBV24-1, with 12 bases identical to TRBD1. The trim removed 0 bases at V and 5 bases at J, leaving 25 bases unmatched. CDR1 is KGHDR, CDR2 SFDVKD, per germline. The CDR3 is 23 amino acids. In nucleotides, the CDR3 is TGTGCCACCAGTGATTTGCTCATTTGGCTTCACCGGGACAGGGGGCGCGAAGACAACGAGCAGTACTTC. As protein: CATSDLLIWLHRDRGREDNEQYF.

The rearrangement joins TRBV15 to TRBJ2-7; TRBD2 is a possible D gene (5 bases). Trimming left V 0 bases short and J 3 bases short, with 12 bases between. Germline CDR1 reads LNHNV; CDR2 reads YYDKDF (reference sequence). This CDR3 spans 15 amino acids. DNA of the CDR3: TGTGCCACCAGCAGAGATTCATCGGGGAGCTACGAGCAGTACTTC. Translating gives CATSRDSSGSYEQYF.

The gene calls are TRBV7-9 and TRBJ2-5, with D tentatively TRBD1 (6 bases). Germline lookup yields CDR1 SEHNR and CDR2 FQNEAQ (reference sequence). CDR3 size: 16 residues. V was clipped by 1 base and J by 3 bases, with 15 bases between them. The CDR3 nucleotides are TGTGCCAGCAGCTTAGGGGGACAAACCGGGGAAGAGACCCAGTACTTC. Encoded protein: CASSLGGQTGEETQYF.

This clone has just a few counts. V usage is TRBV6-1 and J usage is TRBJ2-7, with 9 bases identical to TRBD2. The CDR3 consists of 16 residues. Germline CDR1 is MNHNS and CDR2 is SASEGT. V lost 1 base, J lost 4 bases, and 8 bases stayed unmatched. Here the CDR3 reads CASSEVFLAGKYEQYF. The CDR3 nucleotides are TGTGCCAGCAGTGAAGTGTTTCTAGCGGGAAAGTACGAGCAGTACTTC.

The sample holds a few counts of this clone. The CDR3 loop reads CASSYFNEKLFF. The CDR3 nucleotides are TGTGCCAGCAGTTATTTTAATGAAAAACTGTTTTTT. The chain is built from TRBV25-1 and TRBJ1-4, with D hard to call. V shed 5 bases and J shed 4 bases, with 5 bases lying between them. There are 12 residues in the CDR3. Germline V gene lookup returns CDR1 MGHDK and CDR2 SYGVNS.

This chain uses TRBV29-1 with TRBJ2-3; D is possibly TRBD2 (7 bases). Germline CDR1 is SQVTM and CDR2 is ANQGSEA. The CDR3 runs 14 residues. With 4 bases removed from V and 3 bases from J, the gap between germline ends came to 14 bases. CDR3 DNA sequence: TGCAGCGTTGGAGGGGGGGATCCTACAGATACGCAGTATTTT. Translated, it gives CSVGGGDPTDTQYF.

As concerns this clone: Other DNA sequences in this sample translate to the same CDR3. The chain is built from TRBV20-1 and TRBJ2-2; D is perhaps TRBD2 (5 bases). Per the germline V gene, CDR1 is DFQATT and CDR2 is SNEGSKA (reference sequence). This CDR3 spans 12 amino acids. V gave up 3 bases and J gave up 5 bases, with 7 bases separating them. This CDR3 is CSASRDTGELFF. The CDR3 DNA is TGCAGTGCTAGTCGGGATACCGGGGAGCTGTTTTTT.

The chain employs TRBV11-2 and TRBJ2-1, with D uncertain. The V and J ends lost 7 bases and 3 bases respectively, with 13 bases between them. CDR1 SGHAT and CDR2 FQNNGV come from the germline V gene. The CDR3 extends over 14 amino acids. The CDR3 here is CASTPRVDYNEQFF. In DNA form, the CDR3 reads TGTGCCAGCACCCCCCGGGTAGACTACAATGAGCAGTTCTTC.

With regard to this clone: Other DNA sequences from this sample encode an identical CDR3 as well. V and J are TRBV12-3 or TRBV12-4 and TRBJ1-6, with D perhaps TRBD1 (5 bases). This CDR3 has 13 residues. Deletions cut 5 bases from V and 7 bases from J, with 9 bases between. CDR3 region: CASSPGGNSPLHF. Here the CDR3 DNA reads TGTGCCAGCAGTCCTGGGGGGAATTCACCCCTCCACTTT.